Given below is one T cell receptor (beta chain) in context. Its cognate antigen is unknown. These data are taken from a study of cytomegalovirus exposure and HLA in healthy donors. General study points: Cytomegalovirus association was listed for about 150 TCR beta chains. In a later analysis, TCR beta V- and J-gene trimming showed a link to a missense DCLRE1C variant. Most sequenced TCRs were rare (though some public TCRs occurred in many donors). It was in a later analysis that TCR association rates were seen to vary by HLA locus, highest for DRB1 and lowest for HLA-C.

The PCR employed 60 Vbeta primers together with 13 Jbeta primers. Produced via immunoSEQ multiplex PCR; TCRdb's table is partial and in-frame only. The data hold roughly 98,000 clones, with under 85% observed a single time. V was pared by 6 bases and J by 6 bases, with 8 bases of the junction left unmatched. The germline CDR1 and CDR2 sequences are GTSNPN and SVGIG (reference sequence). The CDR3 spans 13 residues. Input material: PBMCs. This clonotype was obtained from a female donor in good health and CMV-seropositive. The chain recombines TRBV30 with TRBJ2-3, with 8 bases matching TRBD2. The DNA for the CDR3 is TGTGCCTGTTCGGGGGGGGGTAAGGATACGCAGTATTTT. This encodes CACSGGGKDTQYF.